This TCR beta chain is drawn from a study of control samples from healthy donors and cancer patients (dated by TCRdb to about 2020). Points on this clone: Its recognized antigen is unknown. Base quality data are lacking; no much larger clone is found one base away.

Library generation was performed with the immunoSEQ multiplex PCR assay. TCRdb stores this immuneACCESS table with in-frame sequences only. Part of the clones is absent; in the studies checked, under half of the shortfall reflects unresolved V genes, and no reason is known for the rest. Counted in this sample were fewer than 100,000 clones; approximately 78% of them appeared once. Of the sample, around a tenth is held by the ten largest clones. Reading from cysteine to phenylalanine, the CDR3 counts 13 amino acids. Only CDR3 DNA remains: 39 bases, in frame from the first base. V is cut by 4 bases and J by 8 bases, and the space between the germline ends is 15 bases. In the germline V gene (reference sequence), CDR1 corresponds to SGHNT and CDR2 to YYREEE.

Sequences were obtained from blood. This chain is built from TRBV5-4 and TRBJ1-2, with the D gene too uncertain to name. The TCR comes from a woman aged 55-69 years in good health. The nucleotides are TGTGCCAGCAGCGAGGAGGTTCGGCGCGGCTACACCTTC. This encodes CASSEEVRRGYTF.